Listed here is a single T cell receptor (beta chain). This clone was observed once. The antigen it recognizes is unknown. Within one base of it there is no much larger clone, and no base qualities were kept. This sample is drawn from a study of blood T cell repertoires in COVID-19 (TCRdb year 2020). Regarding the complete study: Samples from collaborators originated in the United States, Italy and Spain and spanned both the acute and convalescent phases of COVID-19. The prospective study material was composed of cDNA or gDNA derived from T cells, B-cell-depleted T cells, or PBMCs. Where available, HLA class I and class II types were taken from metadata supplied by the sample provider and were not determined by assay-based typing. The repertoires were made available in a free public database intended to serve as a resource for research on the immune response to SARS-CoV-2. Samples were obtained from the ongoing ImmuneRACE study (first 160 participants) and from 1,254 subjects provided by 6 global collaborators. Deeply sampled blood TCRbeta repertoires from subjects exposed to, actively infected with, or recovered from COVID-19 were included in the dataset. A de-identified subject ID, COVID-19 status, age in years and sex were almost always included in the sample metadata.

Relative to germline, V is missing 2 bases and J is missing 10 bases, with 4 bases of the junction outside any gene match. CDR1 and CDR2 were assigned from the germline V gene as MNHEY and SVGAGI. From its cysteine to its phenylalanine, the CDR3 spans 12 amino acids. Left in the record is the CDR3 DNA by itself, 36 bases read in frame from the first base. Whole blood was collected in K2EDTA tubes by collaborating institutions according to the institutions' own protocols. Collaborator samples were shipped for TCRbeta analysis as frozen whole blood, isolated PBMCs, or DNA extracted from either sample type. TCRbeta CDR3 regions were amplified from genomic DNA using the immunoSEQ Assay, a bias-controlled multiplex PCR. As for how the authors treated the data: The number of nucleated cells in each sample was estimated from the amplification of reference gene primers within the assay. To quantify the absolute abundance of each unique TCRbeta CDR3 rearrangement, sequence reads were collapsed and filtered. For each sample, productive Simpson clonality was calculated by taking the square root of Simpson's diversity index across productive rearrangements. Not all clones reach the TCRdb copy of this immuneACCESS table, which keeps in-frame sequences only. Checked studies attribute under half of the gap to unresolved V genes and leave the rest unexplained. V and J calls and clone size follow that table, whereas D and trimming were derived from the DNA. The sample yields fewer than 150,000 clones; around 83% were counted once. The ten largest clones take up roughly 4% of the sample.

On the study overall, not on this receptor specifically: The quantity of clinical and demographic metadata differed by source and by participant and was supplied without curation.

The sequence derives from a human donor in a cohort sampled during active COVID-19. The sequenced material came from peripheral blood. Here the chain combines TRBV6-5 and TRBJ1-1; 7 bases in the junction line up with TRBD1. DNA sequence: TGTGCCAGCAGTTACCTGGGACAGCTAGCTTTCTTT. Protein translation: CASSYLGQLAFF.